What follows is one TCR beta chain and its context. What it binds is not known. The data are from a study of shared clonotypes between healthy human individuals. Overall study: The plates for each donor numbered three CD4 naive, three CD4 memory, two CD8 naive and one CD8 memory.

The germline CDR1 and CDR2 sequences are MNHEY and SMNVEV (reference sequence). The CDR3 has 17 residues. Trimming at V came to 4 bases and at J to 2 bases, leaving 10 bases not matched to a gene. The study's findings and limits: For naive CD4 cells, roughly 5% of clonotypes were shared across a few donors.

The assay was immunoSEQ multiplex PCR, and TCRdb's table has in-frame clones only and misses some. Of about 960,000 clones in the sample, approximately 80% are singletons; the top ten hold over 1.3%. The chain is built from TRBV27 and TRBJ2-7; 11 bases fit TRBD2. This clonotype originated in a man aged 18 to 29 in good health. The sequencing input was memory CD4+ T cells sorted from blood. As to subset: CD45RA-negative fraction. CDR3: CASSSHRTSGSTYEQYF. CDR3 bases: TGTGCCAGCAGTTCCCACCGCACTAGCGGGAGTACCTACGAGCAGTACTTC.